This TCR beta chain came from a study of blood T cell repertoires in COVID-19 (TCRdb year 2020). For the wider study: Samples from collaborators originated in the United States, Italy and Spain and spanned both the acute and convalescent phases of COVID-19. Deeply sampled blood TCRbeta repertoires from subjects exposed to, actively infected with, or recovered from COVID-19 were included in the dataset. HLA class I and class II types, where available, came from metadata supplied by the sample provider rather than from assay-based typing. Sample metadata almost always included a de-identified subject ID, COVID-19 status, age in years and sex. The repertoires were released in a freely available public database meant as a resource for research on the immune response to SARS-CoV-2. The material from the prospective study consisted of cDNA or gDNA derived from T cells, B-cell-depleted T cells, or PBMCs. Samples came from the ongoing ImmuneRACE study (first 160 participants) plus 1,254 subjects from 6 global collaborators.

As encoded in the germline V gene, CDR1 is MNHNS while CDR2 is SASEGT. Trimming costs V 1 base and J 2 bases, and their ends lie 18 bases apart. The CDR3 measures 19 amino acids from cysteine to phenylalanine. Only the CDR3 region is kept as DNA, spanning 57 bases read in frame from base 1. As concerns this clone: Its antigen is currently not known. One base away there is no much larger clone; base qualities are not given.

One collaborating source in Seattle enrolled patients during active infection and followed them longitudinally through the course of disease. Whole blood was collected in K2EDTA tubes by collaborating institutions according to the institutions' own protocols. For TCRbeta analysis, collaborator samples were shipped as frozen whole blood, as isolated PBMCs, or as DNA extracted from either sample type. The investigation overall reported the following: Clinical and demographic metadata were provided uncurated, with the amount varying by source and participant.

TCRbeta CDR3 regions were amplified from genomic DNA using the immunoSEQ Assay, a bias-controlled multiplex PCR. Per the source publication's procedure: The number of nucleated cells in each sample was estimated from the amplification of reference gene primers within the assay. To quantify the absolute abundance of each unique TCRbeta CDR3 rearrangement, sequence reads were collapsed and filtered. For each sample, productive Simpson clonality was calculated by taking the square root of Simpson's diversity index across productive rearrangements. Not all clones reach the TCRdb copy of this immuneACCESS table, which keeps in-frame sequences only. Checked studies attribute under half of the gap to unresolved V genes and leave the rest unexplained. The V and J calls and clone size come from that table; D and trimming were worked out from the DNA. This sample is represented by around 150,000 clones; approximately 90% of them were singletons. Under 3% of the sample is taken by the ten largest.

The TCR originated in a human donor with COVID-19, enrolled during active disease. The donor label of this sample is uncertain. The sample consisted of peripheral blood. In this chain, TRBV6-1 is recombined with TRBJ1-6, and TRBD1 may be the D gene, going by 6 matching bases. This receptor has the CDR3 CASSEVSTQGFAYNSPLHF. The nucleotide sequence is given as TGTGCCAGCAGTGAAGTCTCGACACAGGGATTTGCCTATAATTCACCCCTCCACTTT.